Presented here are 9 T cell receptor beta chains from one specimen sequenced in a study of cytomegalovirus exposure and HLA in healthy donors. The data were produced by immunoSEQ multiplex PCR, yet TCRdb's version contains in-frame clones alone and is incomplete. The table shows some 140,000 clones, with approximately 84% occurring only once. Sequencing input: PBMCs. The receptors were gathered from a man aged 25 to 40 in good health and CMV-seropositive.

The chain carries TRBV25-1 and TRBJ2-2, with D unclear. The CDR3 extends over 12 amino acids. The V and J ends lost 10 bases and 4 bases respectively, with 10 bases between them. Per the germline V gene, CDR1 is MGHDK and CDR2 is SYGVNS. In DNA form, the CDR3 reads TGTGCCACAGGAAGCCTCACCGGGGAGCTGTTTTTT. Protein product: CATGSLTGELFF.

This clone appeared once. The chain carries TRBV6-5 and TRBJ2-7; 11 positions agree with TRBD2. In germline, CDR1 is MNHEY, CDR2 SVGAGI. The ends lost 0 bases at V and 3 bases at J; junction bases unmatched: 4. The CDR3 totals 16 residues. The CDR3 DNA follows: TGTGCCAGCAGTTACTCGGTAACTAGCGGGGGCTACGAGCAGTACTTC. As protein: CASSYSVTSGGYEQYF.

The chain employs TRBV9 and TRBJ2-2; the D gene is possibly TRBD2 (5 bases). The CDR3 extends over 14 amino acids. Germline V gene lookup returns CDR1 SGDLS and CDR2 YYNGEE. With 0 bases removed from V and 3 bases from J, the gap between germline ends came to 6 bases. CDR3 amino acids: CASSVVGDTGELFF. In DNA, the CDR3 is TGTGCCAGCAGCGTAGTCGGGGACACCGGGGAGCTGTTTTTT.

The chain combines TRBV9 with TRBJ1-1; D might be TRBD1 (6 bases). This CDR3 has 14 amino acids. The germline V gene has CDR1 SGDLS and CDR2 YYNGEE. V lost 4 bases and J lost 7, with 17 bases in between. The CDR3 DNA reads TGTGCCAGCAGCTCAACCGGGACACAGAATGAAGCTTTCTTT. Translation gives CASSSTGTQNEAFF.

V gene TRBV5-4 combines with J gene TRBJ1-4; 11 nucleotides line up with TRBD1. CDR3 length: 16 amino acids. V shed 4 bases, J shed 0 bases, and the junction held 2 bases outside the gene matches. The germline V gene has CDR1 SGHNT and CDR2 YYREEE (reference sequence). In DNA, the CDR3 is TGTGCCAGCAGCGCGGGACAGGGGGCAACTAATGAAAAACTGTTTTTT. Its translation: CASSAGQGATNEKLFF.

The chain employs TRBV4-1 and TRBJ1-2; TRBD1 aligns across 10 bases. Germline values: CDR1 MGHRA, CDR2 YSYEKL. J was trimmed by 3 bases and V by 0 bases; bases with no gene match: 4. The CDR3 consists of 16 residues. CDR3 in amino acids: CASSQDRGTGDYGYTF. The CDR3 DNA sequence: TGCGCCAGCAGCCAAGATAGGGGGACAGGGGACTATGGCTACACCTTC.

This clone was seen only a few times. The J gene is TRBJ1-2, the V gene TRBV25-1; 10 nucleotides line up with TRBD1. The CDR3 contains 13 residues. The germline gives CDR1 MGHDK, CDR2 SYGVNS. V gave up 4 bases and J gave up 7 bases; unmatched junction bases: 3. The CDR3 nucleotides are TGTGCCAGCAGTGCTGGACAGGGGGGTGGCTACACCTTC. Translation gives CASSAGQGGGYTF.

The chain recombines TRBV7-8 with TRBJ2-7; possible D gene TRBD2, 5 bases. V lost 6 bases, J lost 2 bases, and 17 bases lay in between. The CDR3 spans 15 residues. Germline assignment: CDR1 SGHVS and CDR2 FQNEAQ. As DNA, the CDR3 is TGTGCCAGCAGTTCGGACTTCTCCGGGCCCTACGAGCAGTACTTC. Protein: CASSSDFSGPYEQYF.

The chain recombines TRBV5-1 with TRBJ2-5, with unresolved D. CDR1 and CDR2 from the germline V gene are SGHRS and YFSETQ. The CDR3 has 12 residues. The ends were cut back, 3 bases at V and 1 base at J, with 4 bases in the middle. Written as DNA, the CDR3 is TGCGCCAGCAGCTCCCGCCAAGAGACCCAGTACTTC. This sequence encodes CASSSRQETQYF.